There are many counts of the clone carrying this T cell receptor beta chain. Antigen unknown. V was pared by 0 bases and J by 0 bases, with 8 bases between. The CDR3 extends over 15 amino acids. Germline V gene data show CDR1 as SGHRS and CDR2 as YFSETQ. Individually, cDNA molecules had unique molecular identifiers attached to them. TCRdb ran MiXCR on the 5' RACE reads and lists one entry per CDR3 protein. This sample has around 19,000 distinct CDR3 sequences, with about 4.9% found just once. This sample was included in a study of early T cells in non-severe SARS-CoV-2 infection. Study-level findings and limits: VDJdb matching favored anti-spike CD8 responses, missing private and CD4 specificities.

The chain has TRBV5-1 and TRBJ2-3; a possible D gene is TRBD2 (5 bases). The sequence came from an adult who was a healthcare worker with PCR-confirmed SARS-CoV-2 infection or an uninfected control (not recorded which). Sequenced material: whole blood. Written as DNA, the CDR3 is TGCGCCAGCAGCTTGGAAGGCGGGAGCACAGATACGCAGTATTTT. Translation: CASSLEGGSTDTQYF.